This TCR beta chain emerged from a study of OX40 agonist ivuxolimab in advanced cancers. Per the germline V gene, CDR1 is SEHNR and CDR2 is FQNEAQ (reference sequence). The CDR3 runs 14 residues. The V gene end was trimmed by 5 bases and the J gene end by 2 bases; junction bases not matched to a gene: 4. Only in-frame clones appear in the TCRdb table, and some are missing; sequencing was by immunoSEQ multiplex PCR. Seen here are about 79,000 clones, 70% to 90% observed once, and the top ten hold about 4%. The receptor comes from an adult with an advanced solid tumor such as melanoma, head and neck, liver or kidney cancer. Sequences were derived from CD4+ or CD8+ T cells sorted from blood, sampled in a trial of the OX40 agonist ivuxolimab. The V gene is TRBV7-9, the J gene TRBJ2-7; TRBD1 agrees at 9 bases. CDR3 bases: TGTGCCAGCAGCAAAACAGGGGGCGCCTACGAGCAGTACTTC. Encoded protein: CASSKTGGAYEQYF.